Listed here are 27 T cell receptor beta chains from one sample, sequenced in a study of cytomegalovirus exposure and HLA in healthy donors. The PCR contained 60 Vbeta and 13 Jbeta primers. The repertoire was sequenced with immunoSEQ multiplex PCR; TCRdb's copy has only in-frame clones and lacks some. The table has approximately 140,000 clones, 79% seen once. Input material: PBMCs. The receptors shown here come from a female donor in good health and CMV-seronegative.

CDR3 sequence (DNA): TGTGCCAGCAGTCCTGGCTGGAATGAAAAACTGTTTTTT. Protein: CASSPGWNEKLFF. This rearrangement joins TRBV5-6 to TRBJ1-4; D not resolved. Trimming took 5 bases from V and 5 from J, leaving 10 bases between them. In germline, CDR1 is SGHDT, CDR2 YYEEEE. The CDR3 spans 13 residues.

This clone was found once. CDR3 loop: CASTSPWTGAFNTEAFF. In DNA, the CDR3 is TGCGCCAGCACCTCCCCCTGGACAGGGGCATTTAACACTGAAGCTTTCTTT. The chain carries TRBV10-1 and TRBJ1-1, with 9 bases that match TRBD1. There are 17 residues in the CDR3. The germline V gene has CDR1 WNHNN and CDR2 SYGVQD (reference sequence). Germline trimming cut 7 bases from V and 2 bases from J; bases unmatched to any gene: 14.

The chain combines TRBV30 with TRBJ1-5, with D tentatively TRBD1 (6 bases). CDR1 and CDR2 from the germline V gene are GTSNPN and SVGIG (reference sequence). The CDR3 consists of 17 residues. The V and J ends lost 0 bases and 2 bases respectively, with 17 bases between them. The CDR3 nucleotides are TGTGCCTGGAGTGTACCCCCCGCAGGGGCGGGCAATCAGCCCCAGCATTTT. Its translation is CAWSVPPAGAGNQPQHF.

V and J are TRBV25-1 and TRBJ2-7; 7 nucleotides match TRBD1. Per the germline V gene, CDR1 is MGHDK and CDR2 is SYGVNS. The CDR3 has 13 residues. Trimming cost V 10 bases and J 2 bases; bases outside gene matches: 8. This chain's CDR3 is CATRDRATYEQYF. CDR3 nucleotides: TGTGCCACCCGCGACAGGGCAACCTACGAGCAGTACTTC.

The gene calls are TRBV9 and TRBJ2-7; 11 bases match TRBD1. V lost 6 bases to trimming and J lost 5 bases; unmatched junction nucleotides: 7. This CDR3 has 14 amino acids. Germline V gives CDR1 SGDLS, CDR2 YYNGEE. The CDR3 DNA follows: TGTGCCAGCAACAGTCCGGGACAGGGGGACGAGCAGTACTTC. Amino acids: CASNSPGQGDEQYF.

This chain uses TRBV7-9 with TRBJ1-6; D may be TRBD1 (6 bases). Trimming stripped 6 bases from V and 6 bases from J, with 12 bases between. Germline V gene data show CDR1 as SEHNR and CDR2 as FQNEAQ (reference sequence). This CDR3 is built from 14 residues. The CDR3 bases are TGTGCCAGCAGTTCTGACAGGTCTAATTCACCCCTCCACTTT. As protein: CASSSDRSNSPLHF.

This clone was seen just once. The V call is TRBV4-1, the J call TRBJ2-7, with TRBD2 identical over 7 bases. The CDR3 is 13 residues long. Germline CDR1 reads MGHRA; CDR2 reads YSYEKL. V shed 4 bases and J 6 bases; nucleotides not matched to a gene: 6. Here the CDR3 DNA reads TGCGCCAGCAGCCCGCGGACTAGTTCCGAGCAGTACTTC. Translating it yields CASSPRTSSEQYF.

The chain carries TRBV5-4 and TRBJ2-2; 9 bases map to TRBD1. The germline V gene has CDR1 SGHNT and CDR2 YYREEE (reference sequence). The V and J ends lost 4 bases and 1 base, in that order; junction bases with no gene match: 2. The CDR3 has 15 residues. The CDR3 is CASSKGQGNTGELFF. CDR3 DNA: TGTGCCAGCAGCAAGGGACAGGGGAACACCGGGGAGCTGTTTTTT.

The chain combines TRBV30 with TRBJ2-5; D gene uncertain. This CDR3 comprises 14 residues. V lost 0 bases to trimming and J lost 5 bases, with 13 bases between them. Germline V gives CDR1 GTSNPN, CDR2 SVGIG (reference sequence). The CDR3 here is CAWSVLYVSETQYF. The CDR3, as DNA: TGTGCCTGGAGTGTACTCTACGTATCGGAGACCCAGTACTTC.

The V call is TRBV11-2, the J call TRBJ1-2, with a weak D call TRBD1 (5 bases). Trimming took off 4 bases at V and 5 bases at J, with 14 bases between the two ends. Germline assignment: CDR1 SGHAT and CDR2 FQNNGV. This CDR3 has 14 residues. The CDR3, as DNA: TGTGCCAGCAGCTCCCCCGGGGGGGATTATGGCTACACCTTC. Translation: CASSSPGGDYGYTF.

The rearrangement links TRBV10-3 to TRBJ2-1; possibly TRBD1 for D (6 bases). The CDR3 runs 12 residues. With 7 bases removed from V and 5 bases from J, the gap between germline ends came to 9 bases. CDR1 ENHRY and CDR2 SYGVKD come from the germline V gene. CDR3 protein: CAINQGNNEQFF. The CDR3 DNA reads TGTGCCATCAACCAGGGGAACAATGAGCAGTTCTTC.

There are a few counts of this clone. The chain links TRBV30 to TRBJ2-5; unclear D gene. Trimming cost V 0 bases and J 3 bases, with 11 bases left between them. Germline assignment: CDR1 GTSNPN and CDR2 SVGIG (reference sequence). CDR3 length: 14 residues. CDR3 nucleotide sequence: TGTGCCTGGAGTGTAGGCGGAGCTAAAGAGACCCAGTACTTC. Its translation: CAWSVGGAKETQYF. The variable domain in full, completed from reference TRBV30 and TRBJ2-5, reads SQTIHQWPATLVQPVGSPLSLECTVEGTSNPNLYWYRQAAGRGLQLLFYSVGIGQISSEVPQNLSASRPQDRQFILSSKKLLLSDSGFYLCAWSVGGAKETQYFGPGTRLLVL.

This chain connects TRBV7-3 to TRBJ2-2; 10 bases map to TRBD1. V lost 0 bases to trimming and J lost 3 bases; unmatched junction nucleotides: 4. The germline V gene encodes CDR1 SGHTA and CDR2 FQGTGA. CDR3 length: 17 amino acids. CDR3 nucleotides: TGTGCCAGCAGCTTAACCGGGACAGGGGAGGACACCGGGGAGCTGTTTTTT. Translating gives CASSLTGTGEDTGELFF.

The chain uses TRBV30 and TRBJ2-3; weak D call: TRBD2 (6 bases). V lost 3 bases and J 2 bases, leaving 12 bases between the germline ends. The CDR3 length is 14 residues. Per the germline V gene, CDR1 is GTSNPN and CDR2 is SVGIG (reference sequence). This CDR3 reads CAWRRDFSTDTQYF. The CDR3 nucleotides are TGTGCCTGGAGAAGGGACTTTTCCACAGATACGCAGTATTTT.

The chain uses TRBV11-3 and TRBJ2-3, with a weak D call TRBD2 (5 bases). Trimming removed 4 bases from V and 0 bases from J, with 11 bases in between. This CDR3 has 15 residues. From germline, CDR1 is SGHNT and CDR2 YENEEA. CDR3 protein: CASSSLGGSTDTQYF. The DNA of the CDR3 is TGTGCCAGCAGCTCCCTTGGCGGGAGCACAGATACGCAGTATTTT.

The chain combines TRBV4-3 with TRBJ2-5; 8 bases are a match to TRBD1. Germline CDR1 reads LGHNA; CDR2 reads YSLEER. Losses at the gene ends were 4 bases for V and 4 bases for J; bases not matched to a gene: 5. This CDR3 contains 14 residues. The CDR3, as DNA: TGCGCCAGCAGCCCTTGGACAGGGCTAGAGACCCAGTACTTC. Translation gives CASSPWTGLETQYF.

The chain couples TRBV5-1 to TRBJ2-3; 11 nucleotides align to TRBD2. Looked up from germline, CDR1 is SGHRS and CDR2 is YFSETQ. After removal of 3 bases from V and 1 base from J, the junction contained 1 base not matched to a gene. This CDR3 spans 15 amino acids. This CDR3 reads CASSSGLAGTDTQYF. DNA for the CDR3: TGCGCCAGCAGCTCGGGACTAGCGGGCACAGATACGCAGTATTTT. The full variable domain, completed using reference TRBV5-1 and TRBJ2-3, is KAGVTQTPRYLIKTRGQQVTLSCSPISGHRSVSWYQQTPGQGLQFLFEYFSETQRNKGNFPGRFSGRQFSNSRSEMNVSTLELGDSALYLCASSSGLAGTDTQYFGPGTRLTVL.

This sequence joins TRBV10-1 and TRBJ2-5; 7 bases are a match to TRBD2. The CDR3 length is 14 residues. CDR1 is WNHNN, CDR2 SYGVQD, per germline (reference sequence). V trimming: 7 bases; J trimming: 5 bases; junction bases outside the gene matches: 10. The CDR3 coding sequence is TGCGCCAGCAAACTTCGGCGGGGGTGGGAGACCCAGTACTTC. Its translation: CASKLRRGWETQYF.

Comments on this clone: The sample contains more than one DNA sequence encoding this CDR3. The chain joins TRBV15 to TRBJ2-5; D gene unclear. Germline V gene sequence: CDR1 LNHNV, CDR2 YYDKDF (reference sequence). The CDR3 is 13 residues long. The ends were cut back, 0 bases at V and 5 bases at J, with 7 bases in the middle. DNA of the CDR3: TGTGCCACCAGCAGAGATCGCGCTGAGACCCAGTACTTC. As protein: CATSRDRAETQYF.

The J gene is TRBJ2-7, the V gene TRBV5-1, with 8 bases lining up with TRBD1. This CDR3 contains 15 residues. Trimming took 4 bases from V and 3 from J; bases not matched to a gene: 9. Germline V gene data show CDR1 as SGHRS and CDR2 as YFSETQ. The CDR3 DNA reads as TGCGCCAGCAGCAGACAGACAGGGGCAGACTACGAGCAGTACTTC. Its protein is CASSRQTGADYEQYF.

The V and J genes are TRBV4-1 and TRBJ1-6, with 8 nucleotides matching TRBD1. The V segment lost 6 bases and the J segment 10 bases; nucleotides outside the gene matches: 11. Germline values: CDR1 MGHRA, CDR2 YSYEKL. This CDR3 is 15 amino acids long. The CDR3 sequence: CASRELRGLFSPLHF. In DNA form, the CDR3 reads TGCGCCAGCAGGGAACTCAGGGGGCTTTTCTCACCCCTCCACTTT.

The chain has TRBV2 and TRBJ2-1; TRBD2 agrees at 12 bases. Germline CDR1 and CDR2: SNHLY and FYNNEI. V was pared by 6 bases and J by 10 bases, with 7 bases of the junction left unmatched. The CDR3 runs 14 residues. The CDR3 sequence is CASRQTGTSGEQFF. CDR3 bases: TGTGCCAGCAGACAAACCGGGACTAGCGGGGAGCAGTTCTTC.

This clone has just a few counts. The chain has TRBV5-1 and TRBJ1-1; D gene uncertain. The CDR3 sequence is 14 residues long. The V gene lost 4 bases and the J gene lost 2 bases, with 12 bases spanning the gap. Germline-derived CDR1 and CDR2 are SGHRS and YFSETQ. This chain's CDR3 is CASSDPTHNTEAFF. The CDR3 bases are TGCGCCAGCAGCGATCCAACACACAACACTGAAGCTTTCTTT.

The DNA of the CDR3 is TGTGCCAGCGGTCGACAGGGGCAGTTCTTC. Its protein product is CASGRQGQFF. This sequence joins TRBV9 and TRBJ2-1; 7 positions agree with TRBD1. The CDR3 runs 10 residues. Germline trimming cut 7 bases from V and 12 bases from J; bases unmatched to any gene: 4. In germline, CDR1 is SGDLS, CDR2 YYNGEE.

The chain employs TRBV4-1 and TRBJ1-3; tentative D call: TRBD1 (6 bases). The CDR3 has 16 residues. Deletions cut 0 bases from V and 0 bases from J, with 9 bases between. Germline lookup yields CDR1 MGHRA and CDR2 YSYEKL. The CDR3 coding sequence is TGCGCCAGCAGCCAAGAGGGGGCCCGCTCTGGAAACACCATATATTTT. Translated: CASSQEGARSGNTIYF.

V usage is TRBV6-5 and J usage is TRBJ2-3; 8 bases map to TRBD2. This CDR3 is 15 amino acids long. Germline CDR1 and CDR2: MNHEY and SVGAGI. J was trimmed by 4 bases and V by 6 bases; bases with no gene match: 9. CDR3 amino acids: CASSPPGGRPDTQYF. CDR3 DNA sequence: TGTGCCAGCAGCCCACCGGGCGGGAGGCCAGATACGCAGTATTTT.

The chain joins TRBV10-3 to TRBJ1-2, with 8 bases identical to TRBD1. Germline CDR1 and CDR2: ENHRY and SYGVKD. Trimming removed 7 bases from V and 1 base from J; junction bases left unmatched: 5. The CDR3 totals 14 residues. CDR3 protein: CAITDRGFNYGYTF. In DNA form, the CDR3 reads TGTGCCATCACAGACAGGGGATTTAACTATGGCTACACCTTC.